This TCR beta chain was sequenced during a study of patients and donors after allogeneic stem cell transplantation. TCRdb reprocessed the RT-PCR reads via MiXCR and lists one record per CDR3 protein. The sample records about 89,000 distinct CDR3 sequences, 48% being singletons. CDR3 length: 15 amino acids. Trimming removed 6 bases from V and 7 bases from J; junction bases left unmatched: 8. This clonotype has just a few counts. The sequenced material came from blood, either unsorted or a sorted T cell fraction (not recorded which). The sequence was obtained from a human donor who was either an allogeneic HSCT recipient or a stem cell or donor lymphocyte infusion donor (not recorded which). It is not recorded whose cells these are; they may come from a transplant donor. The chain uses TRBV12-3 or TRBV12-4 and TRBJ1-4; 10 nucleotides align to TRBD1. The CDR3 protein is CASRPTGTGVEKLFF. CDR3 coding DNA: TGTGCCAGCAGACCCACCGGGACAGGGGTTGAAAAACTGTTTTTT.